The clone carrying this TCR beta chain occurred a few times. No antigen is known for it. This entry is derived from a study of vaccination effects on CD4 cells after COVID-19. Produced via immunoSEQ multiplex PCR; TCRdb's table is partial and in-frame only. The table includes under 15,000 clones, 73% detected once. The ViraFEST assay expanded antigen-specific CD4+ T cells with viral peptide pools before sequencing. Scientists isolated CD4+ T cells after an approximately 10-day culture period ended. A positive SARS-CoV-2 PCR test fell between March and December 2020. Every participant took two doses of the BNT162b2 or mRNA-1273 vaccine. The CDR3 totals 14 residues. The germline CDR1 and CDR2 sequences are KGHDR and SFDVKD. V lost 3 bases and J lost 9; bases outside the gene matches: 7.

V is TRBV24-1 and J is TRBJ2-7, with TRBD2 matching 10 bases. The sequence came from a human donor who had a prior SARS-CoV-2 infection. The sample in question was CD4+ T cells from PBMCs cultured with HCoV-NL63 spike peptides, obtained after COVID-19 vaccination. CDR3: CATSDVAGGWGQYF. In DNA form, the CDR3 reads TGTGCCACCAGTGATGTAGCGGGAGGTTGGGGGCAGTACTTC.